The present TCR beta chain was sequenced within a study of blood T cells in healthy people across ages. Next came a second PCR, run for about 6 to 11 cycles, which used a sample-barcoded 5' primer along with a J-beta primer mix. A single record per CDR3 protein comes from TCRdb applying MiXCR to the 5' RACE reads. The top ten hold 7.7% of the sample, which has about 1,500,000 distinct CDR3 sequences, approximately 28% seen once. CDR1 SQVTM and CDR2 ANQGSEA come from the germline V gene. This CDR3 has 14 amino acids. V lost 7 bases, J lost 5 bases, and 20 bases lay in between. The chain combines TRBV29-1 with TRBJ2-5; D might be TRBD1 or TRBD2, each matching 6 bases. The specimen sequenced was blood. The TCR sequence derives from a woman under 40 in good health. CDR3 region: CSASQRGRRETQYF. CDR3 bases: TGCAGCGCTTCACAGAGGGGGAGGCGGGAGACCCAGTACTTC.